This TCR beta chain was sequenced during a study of identical twins. Study results and limitations: Out-of-frame TCR alpha sharing observed in monozygotic twins exceeded model estimates. In zero-insertion analyses, partial confounding could arise from invariant MAIT and iNKT cells. For cord blood, abundant beta clonotypes had fewer insertions, unlike memory repertoires, which showed none.

This clonotype was observed a handful of times. Its cognate antigen is unknown. This CDR3 has 19 amino acids. From germline, CDR1 is LGHNA and CDR2 YNFKEQ. The V and J ends lost 4 bases and 0 bases, in that order; junction bases with no gene match: 8. TCRdb itself ran the 5' RACE reads through MiXCR, one entry per CDR3 protein. This sample has 350,000 to 400,000 distinct CDR3 sequences, with roughly 9% found just once. The chain combines TRBV4-2 with TRBJ2-1; 14 bases match TRBD2. The clonotype originates from a woman between 50 and 59 years old in good health. Sequencing input: naive T cells sorted from blood. The CDR3 nucleotides are TGTGCCAGCAGCCGCACATCCGGGACTAGCGGGAGCTCCTACAATGAGCAGTTCTTC. It translates to CASSRTSGTSGSSYNEQFF.